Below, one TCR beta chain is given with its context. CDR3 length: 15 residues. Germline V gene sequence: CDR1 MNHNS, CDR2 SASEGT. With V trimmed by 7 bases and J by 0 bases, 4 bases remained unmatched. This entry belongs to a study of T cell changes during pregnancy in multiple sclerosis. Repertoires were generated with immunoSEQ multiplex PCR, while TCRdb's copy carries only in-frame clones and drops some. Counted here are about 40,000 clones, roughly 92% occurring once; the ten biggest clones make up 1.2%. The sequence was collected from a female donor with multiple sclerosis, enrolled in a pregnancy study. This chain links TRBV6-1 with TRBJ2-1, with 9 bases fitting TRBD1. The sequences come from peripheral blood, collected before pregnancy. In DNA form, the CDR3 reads TGTGCCAGCACCCTGACAGGGGGCTCCTACAATGAGCAGTTCTTC. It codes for CASTLTGGSYNEQFF.